The present entry profiles one T cell receptor beta chain with its context. Antigen specificity is unknown. V was clipped by 0 bases and J by 2 bases, with 14 bases between them. The germline V gene has CDR1 SEHNR and CDR2 FQNEAQ (reference sequence). The CDR3 contains 16 residues. Hyperthyroidism patients were newly diagnosed, had disease duration under 2 months, and were aged 18 to 65 years. Diagnoses rested on clinical symptoms, serum thyroxine and TRAb, thyroid ultrasound and orbital computed tomography. Amplified regions were TCR beta CDR3 sequences from RNA transcripts. First-round RT-PCR with HTBI primers amplified the TCR CDR3 region. TCRdb re-called the multiplex PCR reads through MiXCR, storing one row per CDR3 protein. The sample has 300,000 to 500,000 distinct CDR3 sequences, about 15% seen once. This sample is part of a study of T cells in Graves' hyperthyroidism and ophthalmopathy. Study-level background: Peripheral blood was drawn at first diagnosis, prior to all treatment.

Study-level points and caveats: Blood also showed most of the thyroid clonotypes that were expanded above 0.001.

Material for sequencing was blood. The J gene is TRBJ2-7, the V gene TRBV7-9, with a possible D match to TRBD1 (5 bases). This clonotype was obtained from a woman aged 30 to 39 with Graves' hyperthyroidism. This CDR3 is CASSLALRTSAYEQYF. The DNA for the CDR3 is TGTGCCAGCAGCTTAGCTCTAAGGACATCCGCCTACGAGCAGTACTTC.